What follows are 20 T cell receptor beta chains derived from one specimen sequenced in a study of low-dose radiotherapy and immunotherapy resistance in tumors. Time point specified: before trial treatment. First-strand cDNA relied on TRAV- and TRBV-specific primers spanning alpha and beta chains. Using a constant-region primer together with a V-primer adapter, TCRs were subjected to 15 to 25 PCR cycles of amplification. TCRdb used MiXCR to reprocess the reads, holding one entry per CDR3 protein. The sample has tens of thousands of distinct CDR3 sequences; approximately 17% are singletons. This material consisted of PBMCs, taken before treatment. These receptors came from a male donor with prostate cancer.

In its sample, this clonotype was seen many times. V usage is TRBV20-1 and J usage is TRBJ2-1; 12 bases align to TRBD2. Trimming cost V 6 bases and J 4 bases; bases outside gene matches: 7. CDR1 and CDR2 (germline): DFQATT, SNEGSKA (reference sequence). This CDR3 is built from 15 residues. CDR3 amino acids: CSAALAGGRYNEQFF. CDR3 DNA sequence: TGCAGTGCAGCACTAGCGGGAGGACGATACAATGAGCAGTTCTTC.

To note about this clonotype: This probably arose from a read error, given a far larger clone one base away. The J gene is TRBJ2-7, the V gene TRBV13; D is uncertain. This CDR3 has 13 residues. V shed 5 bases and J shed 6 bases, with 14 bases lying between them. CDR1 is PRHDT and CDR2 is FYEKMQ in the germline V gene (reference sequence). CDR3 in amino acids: CASSPHGNCEQYF. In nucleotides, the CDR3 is TGTGCCAGCAGCCCACACGGAAACTGCGAGCAGTACTTC.

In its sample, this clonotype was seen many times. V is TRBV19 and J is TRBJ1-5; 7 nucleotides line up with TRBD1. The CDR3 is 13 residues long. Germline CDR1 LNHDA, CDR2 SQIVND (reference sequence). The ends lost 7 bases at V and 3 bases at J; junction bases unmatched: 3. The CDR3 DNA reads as TGTGCCAGTAAACAGGGGAACAATCAGCCCCAGCATTTT. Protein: CASKQGNNQPQHF.

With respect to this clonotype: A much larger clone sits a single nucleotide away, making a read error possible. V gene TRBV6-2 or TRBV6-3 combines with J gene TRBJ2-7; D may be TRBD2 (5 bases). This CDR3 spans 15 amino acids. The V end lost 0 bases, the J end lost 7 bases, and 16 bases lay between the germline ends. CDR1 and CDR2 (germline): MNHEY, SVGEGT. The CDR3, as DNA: TGTGCCAGCAGTTACTCGGCGGGCCGCGTGCCTGAGCAGTACTTC. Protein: CASSYSAGRVPEQYF.

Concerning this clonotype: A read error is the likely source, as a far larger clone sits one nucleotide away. CDR3 region: CANRDRWGEQYF. CDR3 DNA: TGTGCCAACCGGGACAGGTGGGGGGAGCAGTACTTC. This rearrangement joins TRBV6-2 or TRBV6-3 to TRBJ2-7; 8 nucleotides match TRBD1. The V gene end was trimmed by 10 bases and the J gene end by 7 bases; junction bases not matched to a gene: 9. Germline CDR1 reads MNHEY; CDR2 reads SVGEGT. CDR3 length: 12 residues.

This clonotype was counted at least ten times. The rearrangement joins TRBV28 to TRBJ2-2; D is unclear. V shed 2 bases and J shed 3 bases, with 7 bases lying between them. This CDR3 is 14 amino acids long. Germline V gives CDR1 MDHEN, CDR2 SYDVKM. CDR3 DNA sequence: TGTGCCAGCAGTTTAGTAGTGGACACCGGGGAGCTGTTTTTT. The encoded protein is CASSLVVDTGELFF.

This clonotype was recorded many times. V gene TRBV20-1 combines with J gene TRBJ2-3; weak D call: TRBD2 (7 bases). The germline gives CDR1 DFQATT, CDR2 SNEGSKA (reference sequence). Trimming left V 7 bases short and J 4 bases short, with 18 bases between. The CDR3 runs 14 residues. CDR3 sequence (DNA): TGCAGTGGGGGGAGGGGGGGGAGTTCAGATACGCAGTATTTT. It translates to CSGGRGGSSDTQYF.

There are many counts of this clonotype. CDR3 in amino acids: CASSQESQDGQPQHF. DNA of the CDR3: TGCGCCAGCAGCCAAGAGTCGCAGGATGGCCAGCCCCAGCATTTT. V gene TRBV4-1 combines with J gene TRBJ1-5; D is unresolved. The V end was cut by 0 bases, the J end by 7 bases, with 13 bases between. Germline V gene sequence: CDR1 MGHRA, CDR2 YSYEKL. The CDR3 is 15 residues long.

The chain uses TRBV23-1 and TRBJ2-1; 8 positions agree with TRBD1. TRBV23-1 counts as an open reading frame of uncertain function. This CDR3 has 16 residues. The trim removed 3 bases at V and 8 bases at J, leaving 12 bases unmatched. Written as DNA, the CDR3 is TGCGCCAGCAGTCATTACAGGGGGTCACACGACGATGAGCAGTTCTTC. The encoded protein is CASSHYRGSHDDEQFF.

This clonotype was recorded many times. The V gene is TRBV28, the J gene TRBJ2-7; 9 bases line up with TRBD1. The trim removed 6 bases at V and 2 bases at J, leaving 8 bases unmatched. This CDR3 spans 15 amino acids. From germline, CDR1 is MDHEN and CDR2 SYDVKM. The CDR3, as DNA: TGTGCCAGCAGAAAAGGACAGGGGTCAACCTACGAGCAGTACTTC. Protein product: CASRKGQGSTYEQYF.

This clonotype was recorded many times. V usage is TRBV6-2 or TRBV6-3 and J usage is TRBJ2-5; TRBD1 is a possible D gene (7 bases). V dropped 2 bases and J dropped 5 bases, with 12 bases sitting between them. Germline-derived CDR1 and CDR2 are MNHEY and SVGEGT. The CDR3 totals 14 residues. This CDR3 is CASSYQGGRETQYF. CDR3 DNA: TGTGCCAGCAGTTACCAGGGGGGAAGGGAGACCCAGTACTTC.

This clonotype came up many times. The CDR3 bases are TGTGCCAGCAGCCCGACCTCGGGGGCCCAAGAGACCCAGTACTTC. As protein: CASSPTSGAQETQYF. The chain couples TRBV4-2 to TRBJ2-5; D may match TRBD1 or TRBD2 (6 bases each). The CDR3 runs 15 residues. Germline V gene data show CDR1 as LGHNA and CDR2 as YNFKEQ. Trimming took off 4 bases at V and 1 base at J, with 13 bases between the two ends.

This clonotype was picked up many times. The CDR3 bases are TGTGCCAGCAGACTAGACCGGGACGAAAAACTGTTTTTT. It yields the protein CASRLDRDEKLFF. The V gene is TRBV6-1, the J gene TRBJ1-4; tentative D call: TRBD1 (5 bases). The CDR3 extends over 13 amino acids. Germline-derived CDR1 and CDR2 are MNHNS and SASEGT. Trimming removed 6 bases from V and 8 bases from J, with 13 bases in between.

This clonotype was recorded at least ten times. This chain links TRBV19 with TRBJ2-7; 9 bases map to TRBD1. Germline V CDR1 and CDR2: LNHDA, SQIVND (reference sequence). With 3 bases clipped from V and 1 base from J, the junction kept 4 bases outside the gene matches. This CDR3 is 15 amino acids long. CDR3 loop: CASSMGQGWSYEQYF. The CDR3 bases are TGTGCCAGTAGTATGGGACAGGGCTGGTCCTACGAGCAGTACTTC.

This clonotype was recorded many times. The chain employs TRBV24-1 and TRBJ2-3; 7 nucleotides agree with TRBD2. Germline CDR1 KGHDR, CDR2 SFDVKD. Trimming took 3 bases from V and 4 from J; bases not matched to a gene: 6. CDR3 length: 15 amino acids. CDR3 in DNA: TGTGCCACCAGTGATCCAGGGACTACCCCAGATACGCAGTATTTT. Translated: CATSDPGTTPDTQYF.

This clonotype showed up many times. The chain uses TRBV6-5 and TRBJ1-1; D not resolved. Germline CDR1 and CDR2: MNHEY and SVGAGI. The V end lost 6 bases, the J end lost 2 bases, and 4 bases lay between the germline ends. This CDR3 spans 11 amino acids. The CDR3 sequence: CASRVNTEAFF. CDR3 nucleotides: TGTGCCAGCAGAGTCAACACTGAAGCTTTCTTT.

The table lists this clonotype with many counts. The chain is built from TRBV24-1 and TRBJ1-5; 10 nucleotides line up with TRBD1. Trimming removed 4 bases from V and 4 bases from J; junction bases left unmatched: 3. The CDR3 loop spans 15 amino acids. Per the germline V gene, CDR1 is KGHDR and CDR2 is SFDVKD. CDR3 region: CATSDRTGGNQPQHF. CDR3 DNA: TGTGCCACCAGTGACAGGACAGGGGGTAATCAGCCCCAGCATTTT.

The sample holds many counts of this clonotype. The CDR3 loop reads CSATPGQGAMVSGYTF. CDR3 nucleotides: TGCAGTGCTACACCGGGACAGGGGGCGATGGTGTCTGGCTACACCTTC. This chain links TRBV20-1 with TRBJ1-2, with 12 bases lining up with TRBD1. In germline, CDR1 is DFQATT, CDR2 SNEGSKA (reference sequence). CDR3 length: 16 amino acids. Trimming removed 4 bases from V and 7 bases from J; junction bases left unmatched: 13.

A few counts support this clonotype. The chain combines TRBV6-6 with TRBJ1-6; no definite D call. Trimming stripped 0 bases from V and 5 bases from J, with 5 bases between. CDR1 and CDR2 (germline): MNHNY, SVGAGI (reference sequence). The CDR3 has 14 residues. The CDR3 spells CASSYSEDNSPLHF. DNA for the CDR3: TGTGCCAGCAGTTACTCTGAGGATAATTCACCCCTCCACTTT.

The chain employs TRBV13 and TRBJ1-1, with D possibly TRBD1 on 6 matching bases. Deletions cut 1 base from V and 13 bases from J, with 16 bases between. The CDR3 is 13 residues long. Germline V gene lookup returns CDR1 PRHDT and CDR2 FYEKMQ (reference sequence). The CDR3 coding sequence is TGTGCCAGCAGCTTAGTCGCAGGGGCCGGCGGTTTCTTT. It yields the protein CASSLVAGAGGFF.